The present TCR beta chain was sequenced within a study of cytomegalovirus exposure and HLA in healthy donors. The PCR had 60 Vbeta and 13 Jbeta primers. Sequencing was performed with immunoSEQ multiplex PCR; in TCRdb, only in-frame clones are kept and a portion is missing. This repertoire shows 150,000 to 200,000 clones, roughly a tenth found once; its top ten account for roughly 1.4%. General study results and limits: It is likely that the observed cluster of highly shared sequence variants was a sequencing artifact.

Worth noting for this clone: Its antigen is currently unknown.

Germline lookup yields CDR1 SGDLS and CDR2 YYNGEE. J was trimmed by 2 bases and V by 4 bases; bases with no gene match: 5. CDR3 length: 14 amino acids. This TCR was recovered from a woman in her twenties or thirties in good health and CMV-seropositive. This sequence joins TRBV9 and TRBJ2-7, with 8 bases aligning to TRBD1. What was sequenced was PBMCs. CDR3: CASSIGQGTYEQYF. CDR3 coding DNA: TGTGCCAGCAGCATCGGACAGGGAACCTACGAGCAGTACTTC.